These T cell receptor beta chains were read from a single sample in a study of blood T cells in healthy people across ages. TCRdb passed the 5' RACE reads through MiXCR, listing each CDR3 protein once. The table has some 1,800,000 distinct CDR3 sequences, about 39% seen once. Source material: blood. The receptors shown here come from a human donor in good health. CDR3s include the opening cysteine and the closing phenylalanine or tryptophan. The D gene is left open where the match is weak. Only part of the rows carry a size: once, few, many, or a class if the clone is expanded.

cdr3_nt: TGCGCCAGCAGCTTGGTGGAGGGGAACCCTGAAGCTTTCTTT
cdr3_aa: CASSLVEGNPEAFF
clone_size: .
d_call: .
j_call: TRBJ1-1
v_call: TRBV5-1

cdr3_nt: TGTGCCAGCAGTTATTCCGGGACAGCCGGCTATAATTCACCCCCCCACTTT
cdr3_aa: CASSYSGTAGYNSPPHF
clone_size: few
d_call: TRBD1
j_call: TRBJ1-6
v_call: TRBV6-5

cdr3_nt: TGTGTCAGCAGCCTTGAGGGGGTTGGGCAGTTCTTC
cdr3_aa: CVSSLEGVGQFF
clone_size: once
d_call: .
j_call: TRBJ2-1
v_call: TRBV7-3

cdr3_nt: TGTGCCAGCAGCCAAGGCAGGCTAGCGGGGTCTTGGGAGCAGTTCTTC
cdr3_aa: CASSQGRLAGSWEQFF
clone_size: .
d_call: TRBD2
j_call: TRBJ2-1
v_call: TRBV4-2

cdr3_nt: TGTGCCAGCAGCGGACCGGGGAACCCCTTTTACGAGCAGTACTTC
cdr3_aa: CASSGPGNPFYEQYF
clone_size: .
d_call: .
j_call: TRBJ2-7
v_call: TRBV7-9

cdr3_nt: TGCGCCAGCAGCCAAGGCGGCGGTGGGGCCAACGTCCTGACTTTC
cdr3_aa: CASSQGGGGANVLTF
clone_size: many
d_call: .
j_call: TRBJ2-6
v_call: TRBV4-3

cdr3_nt: TGTGCCAGCAGCTTCTTGGGACATTCAGCTCACTATGGCTACACCTTC
cdr3_aa: CASSFLGHSAHYGYTF
clone_size: .
d_call: .
j_call: TRBJ1-2
v_call: TRBV5-6

cdr3_nt: TGTGCTAGCAGCTTAGCGCCGTCAGACAGGGGGTACGAGCAGTACTTC
cdr3_aa: CASSLAPSDRGYEQYF
clone_size: few
d_call: TRBD1
j_call: TRBJ2-7
v_call: TRBV7-7

cdr3_nt: TGTGCCAGCAGCCCTGGGACTAGCGACCAGTACTTC
cdr3_aa: CASSPGTSDQYF
clone_size: .
d_call: TRBD2
j_call: TRBJ2-7
v_call: TRBV7-2

cdr3_nt: TGTGCCAGCAGCCAAGGGGACAGGGTGAGTGATGGCTACACCTTC
cdr3_aa: CASSQGDRVSDGYTF
clone_size: .
d_call: TRBD1
j_call: TRBJ1-2
v_call: TRBV4-2

cdr3_nt: TGTGCCAGCAGCTTAGGACAGGGGCCGCACTACGAGCAGTACTTC
cdr3_aa: CASSLGQGPHYEQYF
clone_size: .
d_call: TRBD1
j_call: TRBJ2-7
v_call: TRBV7-6

cdr3_nt: TGCAGCGTTGAAGACACAGTTTCCTACGAGCAGTACTTC
cdr3_aa: CSVEDTVSYEQYF
clone_size: few
d_call: .
j_call: TRBJ2-7
v_call: TRBV29-1

cdr3_nt: TGCGCCAGCAGCTGGGGGGGACAGTCGAACACTGAAGCTTTCTTT
cdr3_aa: CASSWGGQSNTEAFF
clone_size: once
d_call: TRBD1
j_call: TRBJ1-1
v_call: TRBV5-1

cdr3_nt: TGCAGTGCTAGAGAAGGGGAGGGGGTAAACACTGAAGCTTTCTTT
cdr3_aa: CSAREGEGVNTEAFF
clone_size: .
d_call: .
j_call: TRBJ1-1
v_call: TRBV20-1

cdr3_nt: TGTGCCAGCAGTGACTCGGCCAGTACTGACACAGATACGCAGTATTTT
cdr3_aa: CASSDSASTDTDTQYF
clone_size: .
d_call: .
j_call: TRBJ2-3
v_call: TRBV6-4

cdr3_nt: TGTGCCAGTGACACCGGAGGGACCCAGTACTTC
cdr3_aa: CASDTGGTQYF
clone_size: .
d_call: .
j_call: TRBJ2-5
v_call: TRBV6-2/TRBV6-3

cdr3_nt: TGCGCCAGCAGCTTGGCCGGCACCCGTGAGTTTGCCGAGCAGTACTTC
cdr3_aa: CASSLAGTREFAEQYF
clone_size: few
d_call: .
j_call: TRBJ2-7
v_call: TRBV5-1

cdr3_nt: TGCGCCAGCAGCCAAGCAACTAGCGTGACCTACAATGAGCAGTTCTTC
cdr3_aa: CASSQATSVTYNEQFF
clone_size: .
d_call: TRBD2
j_call: TRBJ2-1
v_call: TRBV4-3

cdr3_nt: TGTGCCAGCAGTGAAGGGCGGAATTCACCCCTCCACTTT
cdr3_aa: CASSEGRNSPLHF
clone_size: .
d_call: .
j_call: TRBJ1-6
v_call: TRBV6-1

cdr3_nt: TGTGCCAGCAACCTAGGACCGAAAGACCGGGGCTTCGAGCAGTACTTC
cdr3_aa: CASNLGPKDRGFEQYF
clone_size: .
d_call: .
j_call: TRBJ2-7
v_call: TRBV6-5